This T cell receptor beta chain was sequenced during a study of blood T cell repertoires in COVID-19. About the research overall: Samples of COVID-19 (acute and convalescent) were obtained from the United States, Italy and Spain. Sources were T cells, B-cell-depleted T cells, or PBMCs; the material itself was cDNA or gDNA.

The CDR3 spans 11 residues. After removal of 9 bases from V and 3 bases from J, the junction contained 0 bases not matched to a gene. Germline-derived CDR1 and CDR2 are LGHNA and YSLEER. Patients from Seattle were sampled longitudinally, starting during active infection. Method: immunoSEQ multiplex PCR; TCRdb's copy keeps in-frame clones and lacks some. The profile shows roughly 180,000 clones, 79% of them singletons. The chain links TRBV4-3 to TRBJ2-7; 9 positions match TRBD1. The sequencing sample was made of peripheral blood. The receptor was derived from a woman in her fifties or sixties with COVID-19, enrolled during active disease. The CDR3, as DNA: TGCGCCAGGGGACAGGGCTACGAGCAGTACTTC. Amino acid sequence: CARGQGYEQYF.